These T cell receptor beta chains were read from a single sample in a study of breast tumors, draining lymph nodes, adjacent tissues. TCRdb itself ran the multiplex PCR reads through MiXCR, one entry per CDR3 protein. The data hold around 300,000 distinct CDR3 sequences, with around 30% observed a single time. Material for sequencing was axillary lymph node tissue. The source is a female donor with breast cancer. Some clones in this sample may be carry-over from other donors' samples. Both conserved end residues are part of each CDR3. Fields, in order: D gene, clone size, J gene, V gene, CDR3 protein, CDR3 DNA. A D gene is named only where the DNA matches it firmly. Clone size, where shown, is once, few, many, or a class for clones that have expanded.

TRBD2	-	TRBJ2-7	TRBV28	CASRTSGTPYEQYF	TGTGCCAGCAGGACTAGCGGAACCCCCTACGAGCAGTACTTT
TRBD2	many	TRBJ2-1	TRBV19	CATRGLAGDNEQFF	TGTGCCACCCGGGGACTAGCGGGAGACAATGAGCAGTTCTTC
-	-	TRBJ2-3	TRBV28	CASRAPTDTQYF	TGTGCCAGCAGGGCCCCCACAGATACGCAGTATTTT
-	-	TRBJ1-4	TRBV7-9	CASSPILGGEKLFF	TGTGCCAGCAGCCCGATTTTGGGGGGTGAAAAACTGTTTTTT
-	many	TRBJ2-1	TRBV25-1	CASGSYNEQFF	TGTGCCAGCGGCAGCTACAATGAGCAGTTCTTC
TRBD2	many	TRBJ2-1	TRBV9	CASSVGGRAGVNEQFF	TGTGCCAGCAGCGTAGGGGGAAGGGCGGGGGTAAATGAGCAGTTCTTC
-	many	TRBJ2-1	TRBV2	CASRYNEQFF	TGTGCCAGCAGGTACAATGAGCAGTTCTTC
-	-	TRBJ2-7	TRBV7-2	CASSIGGPERYF	TGTGCCAGCAGCATAGGAGGGCCCGAGCGGTACTTT
TRBD1	many	TRBJ2-1	TRBV4-1	CASSQETGFEQFF	TGCGCCAGCAGCCAAGAGACAGGGTTTGAGCAGTTCTTC
TRBD2	many	TRBJ2-7	TRBV20-1	CSARDRVELAGSSEQYF	TGCAGTGCTAGAGATAGAGTCGAACTAGCGGGTTCGAGCGAGCAGTACTTC
-	-	TRBJ2-1	TRBV2	CASSEPNYNEQFF	TGTGCCAGCAGTGAGCCCAATTACAATGAGCAGTTCTTC
-	-	TRBJ2-7	TRBV7-2	CAGSSGGSYEQYF	TGTGCCGGCAGCTCAGGGGGGTCCTACGAGCAGTACTTC
-	once	TRBJ1-5	TRBV7-8	CASSLQETQHF	TGTGCCAGCAGCTTACAAGAGACCCAGCATTTT
-	many	TRBJ2-7	TRBV5-1	CASSLVTGSYEQYF	TGCGCCAGCAGCTTGGTTACGGGCTCCTACGAGCAGTACTTC
-	-	TRBJ2-2	TRBV15	CATSRDPPTGLSAGELFF	TGTGCCACCAGCAGAGACCCGCCCACGGGGCTTAGCGCCGGGGAGCTGTTTTTT
-	many	TRBJ2-7	TRBV11-2	CASRQPWESSYEQYF	TGTGCCAGCAGACAACCCTGGGAGAGCTCCTACGAGCAGTACTTC
-	many	TRBJ2-1	TRBV20-1	CSARDLSRAIHNEQFF	TGCAGTGCTAGAGATTTGAGTAGGGCAATCCACAATGAGCAGTTCTTC
-	-	TRBJ2-4	TRBV10-3	CAISDFTYENIQYF	TGTGCCATCAGTGACTTTACTTACGAAAACATTCAGTACTTC
-	few	TRBJ2-1	TRBV18	CASSPVEGEQFF	TGTGCCAGCTCACCAGTAGAGGGTGAGCAGTTCTTC
-	many	TRBJ1-5	TRBV4-2	CASSQGVSQPQHF	TGTGCCAGCAGCCAGGGGGTTAGTCAGCCCCAGCATTTT
-	many	TRBJ1-2	TRBV2	CASSELAPGGYTF	TGTGCCAGCAGTGAACTGGCCCCCGGTGGCTACACCTTC
-	-	TRBJ1-5	TRBV24-1	CATSDPGWSGIQETQHF	TGTGCCACCAGTGATCCCGGCTGGAGCGGGATCCAAGAGACCCAGCATTTT
-	-	TRBJ1-2	TRBV2	CASSGPIVGGRKTHYGYTF	TGTGCCAGCAGTGGACCCATCGTGGGGGGCAGGAAAACCCACTATGGCTACACCTTC
TRBD2	many	TRBJ2-5	TRBV19	CASSIRASGSSQYF	TGTGCCAGTAGTATTAGGGCTAGCGGGAGTTCCCAGTACTTC
TRBD2	many	TRBJ2-2	TRBV12-3/TRBV12-4	CASSFAERGGELFF	TGTGCCAGCAGTTTTGCCGAGCGGGGGGGGGAGCTGTTTTTT
-	few	TRBJ2-5	TRBV3-1	CASRHSDIQETQYF	TGTGCCAGCAGACATAGCGATATCCAAGAGACCCAGTACTTC
-	-	TRBJ2-5	TRBV4-1	CASSLPIRGNFHNEQYF	TGCGCCAGCAGCCTACCAATCCGCGGGAATTTCCACAATGAGCAGTACTTC
-	few	TRBJ1-2	TRBV28	CASRRTYGYTF	TGTGCCAGCAGACGGACGTATGGCTACACCTTC
-	many	TRBJ1-6	TRBV6-5	CDPRWGNSPLHF	TGTGACCCGCGGTGGGGGAATTCACCCCTCCACTTT
-	many	TRBJ2-4	TRBV12-3/TRBV12-4	CASRDRRVGDIQYF	TGTGCCAGCAGGGACAGACGTGTTGGCGACATTCAGTACTTC
TRBD2	-	TRBJ2-2	TRBV7-9	CASSGTSGTNTGELFF	TGTGCCAGCAGTGGGACTAGCGGGACAAACACCGGGGAGCTGTTTTTT
-	few	TRBJ1-1	TRBV29-1	CSVKTGGTLIGF	TGCAGCGTCAAGACGGGGGGGACCCTAATAGGCTTT
-	many	TRBJ2-7	TRBV20-1	CSADPGGDYEQYF	TGCAGTGCTGACCCCGGGGGCGACTACGAGCAGTACTTC
TRBD1	many	TRBJ2-7	TRBV6-2/TRBV6-3	CASRSNRGENEQYF	TGTGCCAGCAGATCGAACAGGGGGGAAAACGAGCAGTACTTC
-	-	TRBJ2-5	TRBV7-2	CASSEQGGQPQYF	TGTGCCAGCAGCGAACAGGGAGGTCAGCCCCAGTACTTC
-	many	TRBJ1-5	TRBV7-9	CASSSGRSGGHSNQPQHF	TGTGCCAGCAGCAGCGGACGCTCTGGCGGGCATAGCAATCAGCCCCAGCATTTT
TRBD1	few	TRBJ1-5	TRBV5-4	CASSLGGGAKNQPQHF	TGTGCCAGCAGCCTCGGAGGGGGCGCAAAGAATCAGCCCCAGCATTTT
TRBD2	-	TRBJ2-3	TRBV6-1	CASTVGLAGADTQYF	TGTGCCAGCACCGTCGGACTAGCGGGAGCAGATACGCAGTATTTT
-	many	TRBJ2-5	TRBV2	CASSEAGWAEGTQYF	TGTGCCAGCAGTGAAGCGGGATGGGCAGAAGGGACCCAGTACTTC
-	-	TRBJ1-1	TRBV19	CASSAMTGQLMNTEAFF	TGTGCCAGTAGTGCTATGACAGGACAATTGATGAACACTGAAGCTTTCTTT
TRBD1	many	TRBJ2-2	TRBV11-3	CASSQDRASGGELFF	TGTGCCAGCAGTCAAGACAGGGCGTCGGGGGGGGAGCTGTTTTTT
-	-	TRBJ1-2	TRBV20-1	CSARGESATSPNYGYTF	TGCAGTGCTAGAGGAGAGAGTGCCACTTCCCCTAACTATGGCTACACCTTC
-	many	TRBJ1-2	TRBV10-3	CAIRVSSDYGYTF	TGTGCCATCAGAGTCAGCTCTGACTATGGCTACACCTTC
TRBD2	many	TRBJ2-1	TRBV20-1	CSAGRGGLNEQFF	TGCAGTGCCGGGAGGGGGGGCTTGAATGAGCAGTTCTTC
TRBD2	-	TRBJ2-1	TRBV3-1	CASSPTLAEINNEQFF	TGTGCCAGCAGCCCCACCCTAGCGGAGATAAACAATGAGCAGTTCTTC
TRBD2	-	TRBJ2-1	TRBV18	CASSPPGLAERFF	TGTGCCAGCTCACCACCAGGACTAGCTGAGCGGTTCTTC